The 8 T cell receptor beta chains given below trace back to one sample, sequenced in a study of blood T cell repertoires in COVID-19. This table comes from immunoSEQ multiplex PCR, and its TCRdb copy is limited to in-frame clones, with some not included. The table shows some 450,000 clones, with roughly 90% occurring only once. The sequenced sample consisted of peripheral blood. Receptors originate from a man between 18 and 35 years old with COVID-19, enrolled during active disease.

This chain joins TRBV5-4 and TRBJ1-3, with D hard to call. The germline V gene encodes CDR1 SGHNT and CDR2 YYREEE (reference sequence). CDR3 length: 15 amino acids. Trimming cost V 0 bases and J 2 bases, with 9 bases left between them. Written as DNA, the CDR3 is TGTGCCAGCAGCTTGGGCCTCGACACTGGAAACACCATATATTTT. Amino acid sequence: CASSLGLDTGNTIYF.

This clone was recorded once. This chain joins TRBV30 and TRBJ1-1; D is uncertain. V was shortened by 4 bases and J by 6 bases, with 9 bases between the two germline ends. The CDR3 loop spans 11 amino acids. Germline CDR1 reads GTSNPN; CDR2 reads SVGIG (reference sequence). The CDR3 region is CAWTWEAEAFF. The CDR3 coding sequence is TGTGCCTGGACATGGGAGGCTGAAGCTTTCTTT. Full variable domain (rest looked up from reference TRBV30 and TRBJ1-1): SQTIHQWPATLVQPVGSPLSLECTVEGTSNPNLYWYRQAAGRGLQLLFYSVGIGQISSEVPQNLSASRPQDRQFILSSKKLLLSDSGFYLCAWTWEAEAFFGQGTRLTVV.

CDR3 DNA: TGTGCCAGCAGGCTAAGCGCGGGACAGGACAATCAGCCCCAGCATTTT. Its translation: CASRLSAGQDNQPQHF. V is TRBV6-6 and J is TRBJ1-5; 8 bases map to TRBD1. With 6 bases clipped from V and 3 bases from J, the junction kept 10 bases outside the gene matches. This CDR3 has 16 amino acids. Germline V gene sequence: CDR1 MNHNY, CDR2 SVGAGI (reference sequence).

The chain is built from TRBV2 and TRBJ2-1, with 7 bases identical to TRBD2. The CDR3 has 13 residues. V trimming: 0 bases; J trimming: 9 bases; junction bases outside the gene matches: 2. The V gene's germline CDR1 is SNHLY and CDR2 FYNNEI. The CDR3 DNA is TGTGCCAGCAGTGAAGCTCCGGGGGGTGAGCAGTTCTTC. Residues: CASSEAPGGEQFF.

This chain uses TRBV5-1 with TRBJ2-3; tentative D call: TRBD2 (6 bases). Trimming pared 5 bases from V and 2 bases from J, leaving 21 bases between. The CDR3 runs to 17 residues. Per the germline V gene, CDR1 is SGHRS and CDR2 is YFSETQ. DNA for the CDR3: TGCGCCAGCAGAAACCTTCCGGCGGGGACTTCCACAGATACGCAGTATTTT. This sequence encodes CASRNLPAGTSTDTQYF.

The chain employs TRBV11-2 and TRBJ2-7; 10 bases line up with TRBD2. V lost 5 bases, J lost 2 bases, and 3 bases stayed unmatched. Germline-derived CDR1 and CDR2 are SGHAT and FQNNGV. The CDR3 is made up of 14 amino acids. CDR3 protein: CASSGLAAAYEQYF. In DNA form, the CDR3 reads TGTGCCAGCAGCGGACTAGCGGCAGCCTACGAGCAGTACTTC.

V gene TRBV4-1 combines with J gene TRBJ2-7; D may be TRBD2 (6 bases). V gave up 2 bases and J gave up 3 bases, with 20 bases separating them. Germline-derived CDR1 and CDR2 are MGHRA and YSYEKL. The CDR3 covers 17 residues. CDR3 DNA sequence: TGCGCCAGCAGCCAATTGTATAAAACACAGGACTACTACGAGCAGTACTTC. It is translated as CASSQLYKTQDYYEQYF.

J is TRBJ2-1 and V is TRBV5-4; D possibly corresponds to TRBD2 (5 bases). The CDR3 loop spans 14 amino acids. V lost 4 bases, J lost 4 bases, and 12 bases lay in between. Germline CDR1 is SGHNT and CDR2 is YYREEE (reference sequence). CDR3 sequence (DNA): TGTGCCAGCAGCGGAGGACGGACTTACAATGAGCAGTTCTTC. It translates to CASSGGRTYNEQFF.